The clone carrying this TCR beta chain was found many times. The antigen remains undetermined. Germline CDR1 DFQATT, CDR2 SNEGSKA (reference sequence). Trimming took off 3 bases at V and 2 bases at J, with 8 bases between the two ends. This CDR3 contains 12 residues. This entry belongs to a study of early T cells in non-severe SARS-CoV-2 infection. Study overall: Chains were unpaired, as sequencing was done on bulk RNA from unsorted whole blood. Whole-study findings and limits: Matching with VDJdb favored anti-spike CD8 responses (missing private and CD4 specificities).

cDNA molecules, individually, were tagged with unique molecular identifiers. TCRdb itself ran the 5' RACE reads through MiXCR, one entry per CDR3 protein. Of about 100,000 distinct CDR3 sequences in the sample, roughly 13% are singletons; the top ten hold 2% to 2.5%. The genes are TRBV20-1 and TRBJ2-7; D not certain. Material for sequencing was whole blood. The TCR comes from an adult who was a healthcare worker with PCR-confirmed SARS-CoV-2 infection or an uninfected control (not recorded which). DNA of the CDR3: TGCAGTGCTAGCCCAAATGCCTACGAGCAGTACTTC. Translated, it gives CSASPNAYEQYF.